The sequence of this TCR beta chain was determined in a study of T cell responses to AZD1222 COVID-19 vaccine. General study results and limits: Spike-specific TCR breadth and depth rose after two AZD1222 doses. Close to half of spike-specific TCRs reportedly recognize unmutated variant regions. Among those given AZD1222, only five to seven were seropositive at baseline.

For this clone: Its target is not known.

Second-dose groups at about 4 or about 12 weeks were pooled. The germline V gene encodes CDR1 LGHNA and CDR2 YNFKEQ. V lost 3 bases, J lost 0 bases, and 12 bases lay in between. CDR3 length equals 16 residues. TCRdb keeps only in-frame clones here, not all; method: immunoSEQ multiplex PCR. The table shows about 140,000 clones, with 80% to 95% occurring only once. The V call is TRBV4-2, the J call TRBJ1-5; D remains unclear. This TCR was sampled from an adult who received the AZD1222 COVID-19 vaccine. The material sequenced was peripheral blood, taken 28 days after the second AZD1222 dose. The CDR3 is CASSQREADSNQPQHF. As DNA, the CDR3 is TGTGCCAGCAGCCAGAGAGAGGCCGATAGCAATCAGCCCCAGCATTTT.